Sequencing of this TCR beta chain was carried out in a study of T cell responses to AZD1222 COVID-19 vaccine (TCRdb year 2021). Background for the entire study: AZD1222 recipients given second doses at about 4 weeks or at about 12 weeks were pooled, since spike-specific TCR depth and breadth were not found to differ between the two schedules. A total of 233 trial participants underwent TCR sequencing, of whom nearly 210 received two doses of AZD1222 and approximately 25 received two doses of the MenACWY control vaccine. Enrollment into the trials was organized by age into subgroups of 18-55, 56-69 and 70-plus years, and those subgroups contained roughly 150, 30 and 60 TCR-sequenced participants, respectively. Results the study describes overall, beyond this receptor: No day 14 peak-response samples were available, so repertoires were characterized only after the peak T cell response. Only five or six AZD1222 recipients were SARS-CoV-2 seropositive at baseline, limiting conclusions about previously exposed vaccinees. Vaccine-associated CD4 TCRs spanned the whole spike protein, with dominant responses in regions 160-218 and 743-854. Participants were mostly white British and included more females than males, and it was suggested by the authors that clonal diversity may have been underestimated. In the small 56-69-year group, the increase in depth fell short of significance, most likely because of low power. After two AZD1222 doses, both the breadth and the depth of spike-specific TCRs were significantly higher than at day 0 and than in MenACWY recipients. Reportedly, almost half of the unique spike-specific TCRs recognized epitopes lying outside the regions that are mutated in the B.1.351 and B.1.1.7 variants.

Comments on this clone: It lacks a known antigen. No per-base quality is available; no much larger clone lies one base away.

Trimming takes 2 bases from V and 8 bases from J, and the germline ends sit 12 bases apart. The germline V gene supplies CDR1 MDHEN and CDR2 SYDVKM. The CDR3, cysteine through phenylalanine, is 14 amino acids long. Left in the record is the CDR3 DNA by itself, 42 bases read in frame from the first base. The CDR3 regions of human TCRbeta chains were subjected to immunosequencing. In the original analysis: Repertoire TCRs were checked for matches against a reference library of SARS-CoV-2-specific TCRs that had been generated using the MIRA antigen-specificity platform. Breadth was defined as the fraction of unique TCRs that were SARS-CoV-2-associated, and depth was defined as the fraction of total T cells that were SARS-CoV-2-associated. Using the MIRA data, every spike-specific TCR was mapped to the spike region that the TCR reacted to and assigned to either a CD4 or a CD8 class. Log10-transformed breadth and depth values were compared by one-way ANOVA with Sidak's multiple comparisons tests. Not all clones reach the TCRdb copy of this immuneACCESS table, which keeps in-frame sequences only. Checked studies attribute under half of the gap to unresolved V genes and leave the rest unexplained. The DNA gave D and trimming, while V, J and clone size come from that table. This sample is represented by over 150,000 clones; approximately 90% of them were singletons. The ten biggest clones cover around 5.8% of the sample.

In the paper's terms, the time point label means: baseline before first vaccination. Samples from vaccinated people were obtained from the UK trials COV001 and COV002, which included a single-blind randomized controlled phase 2/3 trial of AZD1222 (ChAdOx1 nCoV-19) in healthy adults. For TCRbeta chain sequencing, PBMC samples were collected from trial participants at day 0 and at day 28 after the second dose. The sequence joins TRBV28 to TRBJ1-4; 6 matching bases give a weak D call of TRBD1. The sample consisted of peripheral blood, taken on day 0 of AZD1222 vaccination. This sequence was found in an adult in good health. The CDR3 region reads CASSLGGGPEKLFF. The DNA sequence reads TGTGCCAGCAGTTTAGGCGGGGGCCCAGAAAAACTGTTTTTT.